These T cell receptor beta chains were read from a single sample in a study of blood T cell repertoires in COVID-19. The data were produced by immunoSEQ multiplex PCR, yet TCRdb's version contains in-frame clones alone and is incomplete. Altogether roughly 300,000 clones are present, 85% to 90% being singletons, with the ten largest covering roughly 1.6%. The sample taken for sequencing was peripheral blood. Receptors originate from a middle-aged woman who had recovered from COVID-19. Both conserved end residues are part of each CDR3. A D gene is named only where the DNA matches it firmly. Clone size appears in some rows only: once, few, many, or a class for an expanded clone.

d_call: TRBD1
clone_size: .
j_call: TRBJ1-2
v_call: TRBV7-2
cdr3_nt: TGTGCCAGCAGCTACATTGACAGGGCAAACTATGGCTACACCTTC
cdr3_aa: CASSYIDRANYGYTF

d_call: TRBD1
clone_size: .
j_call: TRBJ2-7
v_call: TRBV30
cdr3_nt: TGTGCCTGGAGTCGACTCGGGACAGGGATTTACGAGCAGTACTTC
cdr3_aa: CAWSRLGTGIYEQYF

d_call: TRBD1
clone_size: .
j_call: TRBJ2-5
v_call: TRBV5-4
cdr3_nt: TGTGCCAGCAGCGCTCAGGACAGGGCGTCCGAGACCCAGTACTTC
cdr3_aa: CASSAQDRASETQYF

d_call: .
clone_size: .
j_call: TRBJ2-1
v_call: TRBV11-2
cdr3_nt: TGTGCCAGCAGCTTTGGTGGTGGGCGGACAGTCTACAATGAGCAGTTCTTC
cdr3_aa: CASSFGGGRTVYNEQFF

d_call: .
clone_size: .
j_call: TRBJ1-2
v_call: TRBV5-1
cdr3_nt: TGCGCCAGCAGCTTGTCCGGGAACTATGGCTACACCTTC
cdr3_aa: CASSLSGNYGYTF

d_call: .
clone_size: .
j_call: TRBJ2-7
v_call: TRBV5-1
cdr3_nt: TGCGCCAGCAGCGACTCGGACACCTCCCTTTCCTACGAGCAGTACTTC
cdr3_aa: CASSDSDTSLSYEQYF

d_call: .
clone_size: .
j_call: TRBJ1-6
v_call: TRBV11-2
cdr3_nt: TGTGCCACCAAACCCGAGGGAGTCGCCTATAATTCACCCCTCCACTTT
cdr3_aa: CATKPEGVAYNSPLHF

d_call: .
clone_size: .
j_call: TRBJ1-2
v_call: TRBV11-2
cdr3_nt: TGTGCCAGCAGCCCGTACAGGGACCCGAACTATGGCTACACCTTC
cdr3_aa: CASSPYRDPNYGYTF

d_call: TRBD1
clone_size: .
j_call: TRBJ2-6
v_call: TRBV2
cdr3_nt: TGTGCCAGCAGAGGGGACAGGTCCACGCTCGGGGCTGGGGCCAACGTCCTGACTTTC
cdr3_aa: CASRGDRSTLGAGANVLTF

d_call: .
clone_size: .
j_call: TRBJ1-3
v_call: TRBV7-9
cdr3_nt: TGTGCCAGCAGCTTAAAGGGACTGGCTGGAAACACCATATATTTT
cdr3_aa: CASSLKGLAGNTIYF

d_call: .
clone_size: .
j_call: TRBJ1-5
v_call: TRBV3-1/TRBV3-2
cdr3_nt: TGTGCCAGCAGCCAAGATAGTAGCAATCAGCCCCAGCATTTT
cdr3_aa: CASSQDSSNQPQHF

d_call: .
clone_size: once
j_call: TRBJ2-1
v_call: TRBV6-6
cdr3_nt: TGTGCCAGCAGTTTATACAGGGCAGATGAGCAGTTCTTC
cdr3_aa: CASSLYRADEQFF

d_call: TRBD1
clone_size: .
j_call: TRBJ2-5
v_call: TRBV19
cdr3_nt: TGTGCCAGTAGTATACCCGGACAGGGGCAAGAGACCCAGTACTTC
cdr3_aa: CASSIPGQGQETQYF

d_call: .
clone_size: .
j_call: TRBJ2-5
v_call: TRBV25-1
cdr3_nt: TGTGCCAGCAGTGATGGGGGACTGGGGGAGACCCAGTACTTC
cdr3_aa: CASSDGGLGETQYF

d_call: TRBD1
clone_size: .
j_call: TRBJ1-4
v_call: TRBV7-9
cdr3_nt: TGTGCCAGCACCCCGGACAGGGAAAATGAAAAACTGTTTTTT
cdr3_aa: CASTPDRENEKLFF

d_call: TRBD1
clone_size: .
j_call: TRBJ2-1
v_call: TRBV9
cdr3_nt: TGTGCCAGCAGCGTAGCGTCAGGACAGGGGTTCGATGAGCAGTTCTTC
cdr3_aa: CASSVASGQGFDEQFF

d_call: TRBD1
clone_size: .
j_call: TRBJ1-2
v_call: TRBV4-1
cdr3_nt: TGCGCCAGCAGCCAAGGGGGACAGGACCTCTATGGCTACACCTTC
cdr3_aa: CASSQGGQDLYGYTF

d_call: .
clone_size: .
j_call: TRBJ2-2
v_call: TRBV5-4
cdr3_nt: TGTGCCAGCAGCTCTGGACATAGACCCGGGGAGCTGTTTTTT
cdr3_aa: CASSSGHRPGELFF

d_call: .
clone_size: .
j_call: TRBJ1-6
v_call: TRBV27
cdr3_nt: TGTGCCAGCAGTTTATCAACAGGTAGCTCCTATAATTCACCCCTCCACTTT
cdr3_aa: CASSLSTGSSYNSPLHF

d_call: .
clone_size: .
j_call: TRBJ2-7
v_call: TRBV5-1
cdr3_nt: TGCGCCAGCAGCTTGACAGGATCGGAGGAGCAGTACTTC
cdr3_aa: CASSLTGSEEQYF

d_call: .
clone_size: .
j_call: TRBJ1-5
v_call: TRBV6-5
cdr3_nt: TGTGCCAGCAGTTCCCCAGGGATGGGTCAGCCCCAGCATTTT
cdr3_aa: CASSSPGMGQPQHF

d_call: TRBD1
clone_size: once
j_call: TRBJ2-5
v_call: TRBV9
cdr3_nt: TGTGCCAGCAGCCTAACACCGGGACAGCAAGAGACCCAGTACTTC
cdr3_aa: CASSLTPGQQETQYF

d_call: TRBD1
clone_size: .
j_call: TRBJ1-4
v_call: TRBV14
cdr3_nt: TGTGCCAGCAGCCCCCGGGACAGCCATGAAAAACTGTTTTTT
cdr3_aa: CASSPRDSHEKLFF